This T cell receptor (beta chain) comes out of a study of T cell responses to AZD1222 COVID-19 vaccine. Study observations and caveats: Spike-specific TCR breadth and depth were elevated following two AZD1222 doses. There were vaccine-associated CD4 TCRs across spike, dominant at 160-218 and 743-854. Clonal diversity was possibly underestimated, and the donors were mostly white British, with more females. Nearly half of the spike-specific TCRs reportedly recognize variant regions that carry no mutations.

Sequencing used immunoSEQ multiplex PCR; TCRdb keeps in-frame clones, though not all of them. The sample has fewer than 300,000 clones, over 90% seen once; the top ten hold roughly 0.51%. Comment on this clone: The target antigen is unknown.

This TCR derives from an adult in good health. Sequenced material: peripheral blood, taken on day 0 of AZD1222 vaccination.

CDR3 coding DNA: TGTGCCAGCAGTGGAGGGGGAGCTGGGGGGCCCCAGCATTTT. This gives the protein CASSGGGAGGPQHF. This chain joins TRBV2 and TRBJ1-5; D is perhaps TRBD1 (6 bases). Germline CDR1 reads SNHLY; CDR2 reads FYNNEI. The CDR3 contains 14 residues. The V end was cut by 4 bases, the J end by 9 bases, with 16 bases between.